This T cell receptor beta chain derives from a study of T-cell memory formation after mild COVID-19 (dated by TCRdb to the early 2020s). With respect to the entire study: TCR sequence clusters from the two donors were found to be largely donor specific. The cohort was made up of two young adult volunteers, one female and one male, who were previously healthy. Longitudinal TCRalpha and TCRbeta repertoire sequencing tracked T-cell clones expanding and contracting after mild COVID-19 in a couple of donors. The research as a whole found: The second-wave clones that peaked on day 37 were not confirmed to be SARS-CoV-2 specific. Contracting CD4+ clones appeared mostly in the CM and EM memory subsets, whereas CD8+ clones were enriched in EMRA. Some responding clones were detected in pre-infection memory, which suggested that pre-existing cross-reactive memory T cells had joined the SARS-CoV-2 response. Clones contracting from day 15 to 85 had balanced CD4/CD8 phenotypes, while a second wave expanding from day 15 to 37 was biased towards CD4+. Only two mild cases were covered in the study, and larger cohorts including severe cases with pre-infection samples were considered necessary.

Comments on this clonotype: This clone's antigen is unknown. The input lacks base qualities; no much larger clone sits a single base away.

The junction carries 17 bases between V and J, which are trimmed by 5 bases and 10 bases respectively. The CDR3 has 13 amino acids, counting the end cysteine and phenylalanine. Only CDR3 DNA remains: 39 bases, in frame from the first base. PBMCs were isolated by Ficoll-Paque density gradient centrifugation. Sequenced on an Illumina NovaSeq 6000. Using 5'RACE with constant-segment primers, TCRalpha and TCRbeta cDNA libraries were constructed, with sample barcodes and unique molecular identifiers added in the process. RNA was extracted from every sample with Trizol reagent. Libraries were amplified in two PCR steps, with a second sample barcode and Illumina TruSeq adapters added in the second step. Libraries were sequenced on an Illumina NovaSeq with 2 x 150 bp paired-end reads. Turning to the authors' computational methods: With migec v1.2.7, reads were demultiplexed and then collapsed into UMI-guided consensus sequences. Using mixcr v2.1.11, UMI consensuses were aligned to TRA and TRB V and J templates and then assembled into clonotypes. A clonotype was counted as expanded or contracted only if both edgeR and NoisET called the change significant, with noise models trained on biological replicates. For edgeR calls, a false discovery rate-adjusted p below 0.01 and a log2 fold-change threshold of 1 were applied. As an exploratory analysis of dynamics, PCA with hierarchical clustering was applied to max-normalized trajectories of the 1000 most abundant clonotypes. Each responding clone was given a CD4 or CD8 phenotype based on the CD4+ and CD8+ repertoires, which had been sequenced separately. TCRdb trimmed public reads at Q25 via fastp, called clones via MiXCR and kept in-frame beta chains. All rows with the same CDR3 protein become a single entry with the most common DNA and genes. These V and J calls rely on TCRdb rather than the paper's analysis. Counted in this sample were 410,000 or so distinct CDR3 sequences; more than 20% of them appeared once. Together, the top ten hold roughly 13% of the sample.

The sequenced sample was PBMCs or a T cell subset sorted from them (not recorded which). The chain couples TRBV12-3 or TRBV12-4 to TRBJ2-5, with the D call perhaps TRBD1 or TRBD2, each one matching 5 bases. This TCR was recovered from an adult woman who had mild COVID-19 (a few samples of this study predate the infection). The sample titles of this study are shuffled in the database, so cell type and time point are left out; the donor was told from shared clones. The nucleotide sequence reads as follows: TGTGCCAGCAGTATCGAAGAGAGGGGCGTCCAGTACTTC. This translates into CASSIEERGVQYF.